A single T cell receptor beta chain is shown here with its context. Its antigen is undetermined. Deletions cut 6 bases from V and 6 bases from J, with 16 bases between. Germline values: CDR1 MNHEY, CDR2 SVGAGI. The CDR3 is made up of 14 amino acids. TCRdb analysed the 5' RACE reads with MiXCR anew, one entry per CDR3 protein. This table holds 2,500 to 3,500 distinct CDR3 sequences, about 15% found once. This record comes from a study of spatial heterogeneity in lung cancer. The time point here: sample taken at primary tumor resection. Study-level points and caveats: Mutation counts in tumors were tracked by counts of expanded intratumoral alpha and beta TCRs.

This receptor was obtained from a male donor with early-stage non-small cell lung cancer. Specimen: lung tumor tissue, collected at surgery. The V call is TRBV6-5, the J call TRBJ2-3, with a weak D call TRBD2 (5 bases). CDR3 sequence: CASSPVSGMDTQYF. The CDR3 bases are TGTGCCAGCAGCCCCGTCTCGGGGATGGATACGCAGTATTTT.